The 20 T cell receptor beta chains given below trace back to one sample, sequenced in a study of control samples from healthy donors and cancer patients. The method was immunoSEQ multiplex PCR; TCRdb's version includes in-frame clones alone and lacks a portion of them. The top ten hold more than 15% of the sample, which has 40,000 to 55,000 clones, 70% seen once. Material for sequencing was formalin-fixed, paraffin-embedded tissue. The receptors stem from a male donor with melanoma.

This clone occurred a few times. This chain uses TRBV6-5 with TRBJ2-2; TRBD1 agrees at 10 bases. From germline, CDR1 is MNHEY and CDR2 SVGAGI. Unmatched junction bases numbered 9, after V lost 4 bases and J lost 7 bases. This CDR3 is built from 16 residues. CDR3 in amino acids: CASSFLRDRGNGELFF. For the CDR3, the DNA is TGTGCCAGCAGTTTTCTCCGGGACAGGGGCAACGGGGAGCTGTTTTTT.

This clone was recorded a few times. The V gene is TRBV6-6, the J gene TRBJ2-7; D tentatively fits TRBD1 or TRBD2 (5 bases each). The CDR3 length is 14 residues. V lost 5 bases and J 7 bases, leaving 18 bases between the germline ends. Germline loops: CDR1 MNHNY, CDR2 SVGAGI (reference sequence). The CDR3 region is CASSTRDRPGEQYF. CDR3 in DNA: TGTGCCAGCAGTACCCGGGACCGACCGGGGGAGCAGTACTTC.

Comment on this clone: This clone may be a read error of a much larger clone one base away. The CDR3, as DNA: TGCGCCAGCAACCCTAGAGGCGAAAAACTGTTTTTT. As protein: CASNPRGEKLFF. V gene TRBV10-2 combines with J gene TRBJ1-4; no clear D gene. The CDR3 has 12 amino acids. CDR1 and CDR2 from the germline V gene are WSHSY and SAAADI. The V gene lost 7 bases and the J gene lost 8 bases, with 11 bases spanning the gap.

Details on this clone: Other DNA sequences of this sample code for an identical CDR3. The chain carries TRBV6-6 and TRBJ2-4, with D tentatively TRBD2 (6 bases). V lost 4 bases, J lost 0 bases, and 13 bases lay in between. Looked up from germline, CDR1 is MNHNY and CDR2 is SVGAGI (reference sequence). The CDR3 sequence is 16 residues long. The CDR3 DNA reads TGTGCCAGCAGTTCCGAGGGAGGATTAGCCAAAAACATTCAGTACTTC. Amino acid sequence: CASSSEGGLAKNIQYF.

V usage is TRBV7-2 and J usage is TRBJ1-2; D unresolved. V lost 0 bases to trimming and J lost 5 bases, with 10 bases between them. CDR3 size: 14 residues. From germline, CDR1 is SGHTA and CDR2 FQGNSA. The CDR3: CASSLARTDYGYTF. CDR3 coding DNA: TGTGCCAGCAGCTTAGCCCGGACGGATTATGGCTACACCTTC. The whole variable domain, remainder taken from reference TRBV7-2 and TRBJ1-2, is GAGVSQSPSNKVTEKGKDVELRCDPISGHTALYWYRQSLGQGLEFLIYFQGNSAPDKSGLPSDRFSAERTGGSVSTLTIQRTQQEDSAVYLCASSLARTDYGYTFGSGTRLTVV.

The chain couples TRBV11-2 to TRBJ2-7; possible D gene TRBD1, 5 bases. This CDR3 has 14 amino acids. The germline CDR1 and CDR2 sequences are SGHAT and FQNNGV. The germline V and J ends were trimmed by 8 bases and 4 bases, with 18 bases remaining between them. CDR3 sequence: CASLEGVLSYEQYF. In DNA, the CDR3 is TGTGCCAGCCTGGAAGGGGTGCTATCTTACGAGCAGTACTTC.

The chain joins TRBV6-1 to TRBJ2-3, with 7 bases identical to TRBD2. The germline V gene has CDR1 MNHNS and CDR2 SASEGT. CDR3 length: 16 residues. Trimming took 0 bases from V and 2 from J; bases not matched to a gene: 5. CDR3 sequence reads: CASSEAVRGSTDTQYF. The CDR3 nucleotides read TGTGCCAGCAGTGAAGCTGTGCGGGGGTCCACAGATACGCAGTATTTT.

The chain has TRBV27 and TRBJ2-1; 8 nucleotides line up with TRBD2. The V gene's germline CDR1 is MNHEY and CDR2 SMNVEV (reference sequence). The CDR3 totals 15 residues. Trimming cost V 2 bases and J 7 bases; bases outside gene matches: 7. The CDR3 region has the DNA TGTGCCAGCAGTTTAATAGCGGGATATAGGAATGAGCAGTTCTTC. Protein product: CASSLIAGYRNEQFF.

The chain combines TRBV9 with TRBJ2-1, with TRBD2 matching over 12 bases. Germline V gene lookup returns CDR1 SGDLS and CDR2 YYNGEE. This CDR3 has 16 amino acids. V was pared by 3 bases and J by 8 bases, with 9 bases of the junction left unmatched. The chain's CDR3 is CASSGATSGSFDEQFF. The CDR3 bases are TGTGCCAGCAGCGGGGCGACTAGCGGGAGTTTCGATGAGCAGTTCTTC.

The rearrangement uses TRBV10-1 and TRBJ2-5, with D possibly TRBD2 on 5 matching bases. V was pared by 0 bases and J by 1 base, with 9 bases between. The germline gives CDR1 WNHNN, CDR2 SYGVQD (reference sequence). This CDR3 region has 15 residues. The CDR3 nucleotides read TGCGCCAGCAGTGAGTCGAGGGTCCTCCAAGAGACCCAGTACTTC. It is translated as CASSESRVLQETQYF.

This clone came up a few times. The chain is built from TRBV5-6 and TRBJ2-7, with D possibly matching TRBD2 (5 bases). V was clipped by 5 bases and J by 1 base, with 13 bases between them. Germline V lookup: CDR1 SGHDT, CDR2 YYEEEE. The CDR3 has 14 amino acids. In DNA form, the CDR3 reads TGTGCCAGCAGAAGACACGGGATTTCCTACGAGCAGTACTTC. Translated, it gives CASRRHGISYEQYF.

This clone showed up just once. The chain joins TRBV6-5 to TRBJ1-5; TRBD1 is a possible D gene (6 bases). CDR1 is MNHEY and CDR2 is SVGAGI in the germline V gene. The ends were cut back, 8 bases at V and 6 bases at J, with 14 bases in the middle. The CDR3 length is 13 residues. For the CDR3, the DNA is TGTGCCAGCGAGGGGGGATTAAGTCAGCCCCAGCATTTT. Translated: CASEGGLSQPQHF.

This clone was recorded a few times. This chain links TRBV6-1 with TRBJ2-2, with D possibly being TRBD1 (6 bases). Germline CDR1 is MNHNS and CDR2 is SASEGT. The CDR3 has 17 amino acids. V dropped 0 bases and J dropped 8 bases, with 19 bases sitting between them. In nucleotides, the CDR3 is TGTGCCAGCAGTGAAGCGGTAGAGCAGGGGATGCGTGGGGAGCTGTTTTTT. This translates into CASSEAVEQGMRGELFF.

The J gene is TRBJ1-3, the V gene TRBV29-1; 8 positions match TRBD1. J was trimmed by 0 bases and V by 1 base; bases with no gene match: 2. CDR3 size: 15 residues. CDR1 SQVTM and CDR2 ANQGSEA come from the germline V gene. For the CDR3, the DNA is TGCAGCGTTGAAGGGGGACAGGTCTCTGGAAACACCATATATTTT. The encoded protein is CSVEGGQVSGNTIYF.

V usage is TRBV9 and J usage is TRBJ2-7; no firm D call. The CDR3 is 14 residues long. Trimming cost V 2 bases and J 0 bases, with 9 bases left between them. Per germline, CDR1 SGDLS and CDR2 YYNGEE. The CDR3 region has the DNA TGTGCCAGCAGCGTTTCTGTTTACTCCTACGAGCAGTACTTC. This gives the protein CASSVSVYSYEQYF.

This clone was detected only a few times. The V and J genes are TRBV18 and TRBJ1-3, with D perhaps TRBD1 (6 bases). The CDR3 runs 14 residues. Germline CDR1 reads KGHSH; CDR2 reads LQKENI. V lost 4 bases and J lost 1, with 8 bases in between. This CDR3 is CASSQQGSGNTIYF. The CDR3 coding sequence is TGTGCCAGCTCACAACAGGGATCTGGAAACACCATATATTTT. Combining the CDR3 with reference TRBV18 and TRBJ1-3 gives the whole variable domain NAGVMQNPRHLVRRRGQEARLRCSPMKGHSHVYWYRQLPEEGLKFMVYLQKENIIDESGMPKERFSAEFPKEGPSILRIQQVVRGDSAAYFCASSQQGSGNTIYFGEGSWLTVV.

The chain links TRBV19 to TRBJ2-2, with TRBD2 identical over 8 bases. Germline lookup yields CDR1 LNHDA and CDR2 SQIVND (reference sequence). V lost 7 bases to trimming and J lost 9 bases; unmatched junction nucleotides: 10. CDR3 size: 14 residues. The DNA of the CDR3 is TGTGCCAGTAAAAGCGGGAGTGCACGCCGGGAGCTGTTTTTT. Protein product: CASKSGSARRELFF. The full variable domain, completed using reference TRBV19 and TRBJ2-2, is DGGITQSPKYLFRKEGQNVTLSCEQNLNHDAMYWYRQDPGQGLRLIYYSQIVNDFQKGDIAEGYSVSREKKESFPLTVTSAQKNPTAFYLCASKSGSARRELFFGEGSRLTVL.

This sequence joins TRBV5-1 and TRBJ1-6, with D maybe TRBD1 (5 bases). Trimming removed 3 bases at V and 7 bases at J, with 11 bases between. CDR3 size: 14 residues. From germline, CDR1 is SGHRS and CDR2 YFSETQ. The DNA for the CDR3 is TGCGCCAGCAGCTCGGGACGAGTCAATTCACCCCTCCACTTT. Its protein is CASSSGRVNSPLHF.

The J gene is TRBJ2-2, the V gene TRBV28; possibly TRBD1 for D (5 bases). Germline V gene data show CDR1 as MDHEN and CDR2 as SYDVKM. Trimming took off 5 bases at V and 8 bases at J, with 9 bases between the two ends. CDR3 size: 12 residues. The DNA of the CDR3 is TGTGCCAGCAGTGTGGGGCCGGGGGAGCTGTTTTTT. This encodes CASSVGPGELFF.

The V and J genes are TRBV5-1 and TRBJ1-3, with D perhaps TRBD1 (6 bases). V was clipped by 8 bases and J by 0 bases, with 15 bases between them. CDR1 and CDR2 (germline): SGHRS, YFSETQ. The CDR3 runs to 15 residues. In DNA form, the CDR3 reads TGCGCCAGTAGGGGACAACCGACCTCTGGAAACACCATATATTTT. It codes for CASRGQPTSGNTIYF. Complete variable domain (other parts from reference TRBV5-1 and TRBJ1-3): KAGVTQTPRYLIKTRGQQVTLSCSPISGHRSVSWYQQTPGQGLQFLFEYFSETQRNKGNFPGRFSGRQFSNSRSEMNVSTLELGDSALYLCASRGQPTSGNTIYFGEGSWLTVV.